These 22 T cell receptor beta chains share one sample of origin, sequenced in a study of T cells after posttransplantation cyclophosphamide. The protocol was immunoSEQ multiplex PCR, while the TCRdb copy is restricted to in-frame clones and leaves out a portion. Here the sample spans thousands of clones, more than 75% being singletons. Treatment was busulfan-fludarabine conditioning, a marrow graft, and cyclophosphamide on days +3 and +4. The material sequenced was PBMCs, taken after allogeneic stem cell transplant with posttransplant cyclophosphamide. These receptors originate from a female patient aged 40-50 years who received an allogeneic stem cell transplant from an unrelated donor, was CMV-positive, and had no GVHD. Some T cells here may be from the graft donor.

V gene TRBV28 combines with J gene TRBJ2-7, with TRBD1 matching over 9 bases. CDR1 MDHEN and CDR2 SYDVKM come from the germline V gene. The J segment lost 1 base and the V segment lost 7 bases, leaving 11 bases of the junction unmatched. This CDR3 comprises 16 residues. CDR3 in DNA: TGTGCCAGCACCCCTGGGACAGGGAGAGGGTCCTACGAGCAGTACTTC. Encoded protein: CASTPGTGRGSYEQYF.

The gene calls are TRBV6-6 and TRBJ2-7, with a tentative D call TRBD2 (6 bases). This CDR3 comprises 14 residues. Trimming took off 7 bases at V and 3 bases at J, with 16 bases between the two ends. Germline assignment: CDR1 MNHNY and CDR2 SVGAGI (reference sequence). CDR3 DNA: TGTGCCAGCACCCGAGGAGGGTGGGACTACGAGCAGTACTTC. Translated: CASTRGGWDYEQYF.

The V call is TRBV30, the J call TRBJ1-1; perhaps TRBD1 as D (5 bases). Trimming took 7 bases from V and 3 from J, leaving 18 bases between them. Germline assignment: CDR1 GTSNPN and CDR2 SVGIG (reference sequence). The CDR3 sequence is 14 residues long. The CDR3 nucleotides are TGTGCCTTAACGGGTGGAGGGGCCGACACTGAAGCTTTCTTT. Its protein product is CALTGGGADTEAFF.

The chain links TRBV7-9 to TRBJ2-5; D is unresolved. This CDR3 contains 12 residues. Germline V CDR1 and CDR2: SEHNR, FQNEAQ (reference sequence). V dropped 4 bases and J dropped 4 bases, with 7 bases sitting between them. The DNA of the CDR3 is TGTGCCAGCAGCTACCTGCGAGAGACCCAGTACTTC. It yields the protein CASSYLRETQYF.

The rearrangement links TRBV28 to TRBJ1-3, with D maybe TRBD1 (6 bases). The V end lost 6 bases, the J end lost 2 bases, and 11 bases lay between the germline ends. CDR1 and CDR2 from the germline V gene are MDHEN and SYDVKM. The CDR3 contains 14 residues. In DNA, the CDR3 is TGTGCCAGCAGCCCCCCAGGGGCTGGAAACACCATATATTTT. Amino acids: CASSPPGAGNTIYF.

The gene calls are TRBV5-1 and TRBJ2-1; TRBD2 is a possible D gene (5 bases). V lost 4 bases, J lost 3 bases, and 5 bases lay in between. There are 12 residues in the CDR3. Germline values: CDR1 SGHRS, CDR2 YFSETQ. This chain's CDR3 is CASSRDYNEQFF. CDR3 coding DNA: TGCGCCAGCAGCCGGGACTACAATGAGCAGTTCTTC.

The chain recombines TRBV4-3 with TRBJ2-7, with D possibly being TRBD2 (7 bases). Germline V gene lookup returns CDR1 LGHNA and CDR2 YSLEER. V dropped 1 base and J dropped 2 bases, with 9 bases sitting between them. This CDR3 is built from 14 residues. The CDR3 nucleotides read TGCGCCAGCAGCCAAGCCGGGGGGCCCTACGAGCAGTACTTC. This gives the protein CASSQAGGPYEQYF.

The chain links TRBV4-1 to TRBJ2-5, with TRBD2 matching 12 bases. After removal of 3 bases from V and 5 bases from J, the junction contained 13 bases not matched to a gene. There are 18 residues in the CDR3. Looked up from germline, CDR1 is MGHRA and CDR2 is YSYEKL. The chain's CDR3 is CASSHPRGRTSGVETQYF. CDR3 coding DNA: TGCGCCAGCAGCCACCCCAGGGGAAGGACTAGCGGGGTGGAGACCCAGTACTTC.

The rearrangement links TRBV10-2 to TRBJ2-7; 11 bases map to TRBD2. The CDR3 loop spans 15 amino acids. Germline-derived CDR1 and CDR2 are WSHSY and SAAADI. The trim removed 5 bases at V and 0 bases at J, leaving 3 bases unmatched. The CDR3 loop reads CASSRLAGTSYEQYF. The CDR3 DNA reads TGCGCCAGCAGTAGACTAGCGGGGACCTCCTACGAGCAGTACTTC.

V and J are TRBV19 and TRBJ1-2, with D unclear. CDR1 and CDR2 from the germline V gene are LNHDA and SQIVND (reference sequence). The V and J ends lost 6 bases and 3 bases respectively, with 5 bases between them. CDR3 length: 11 residues. CDR3 sequence: CASSRYYGYTF. CDR3 bases: TGTGCCAGTAGCAGATACTATGGCTACACCTTC.

The rearrangement links TRBV7-9 to TRBJ2-3, with 8 nucleotides matching TRBD1. V lost 1 base and J lost 7; bases outside the gene matches: 10. The CDR3 covers 16 residues. Germline CDR1 and CDR2: SEHNR and FQNEAQ (reference sequence). The CDR3 DNA sequence: TGTGCCAGCAGCTTAGGACCACAGGGGGTAGTGAATACGCAGTATTTT. Its translation is CASSLGPQGVVNTQYF.

The DNA for the CDR3 is TGCGCCAGCAGCCAAGCTCCGACTAGCGGGGGGCTAGAGCAGTACTTC. Amino acids: CASSQAPTSGGLEQYF. The chain carries TRBV4-1 and TRBJ2-7; TRBD2 aligns across 13 bases. Germline assignment: CDR1 MGHRA and CDR2 YSYEKL. Trimming cost V 1 base and J 7 bases; bases outside gene matches: 7. The CDR3 totals 16 residues.

The CDR3 DNA follows: TGTGCCAGCAGTGAAGCGCGCCTGGACAACCCCTATGGCTACACCTTC. This encodes CASSEARLDNPYGYTF. This rearrangement joins TRBV6-1 to TRBJ1-2; possibly TRBD1 for D (5 bases). The CDR3 extends over 16 amino acids. Trimming stripped 0 bases from V and 4 bases from J, with 15 bases between. CDR1 is MNHNS and CDR2 is SASEGT in the germline V gene.

V is TRBV9 and J is TRBJ1-2, with D tentatively TRBD1 (6 bases). Germline CDR1 and CDR2: SGDLS and YYNGEE. The V gene lost 0 bases and the J gene lost 4 bases, with 16 bases spanning the gap. There are 16 residues in the CDR3. This chain's CDR3 is CASSVEGGGSSYGYTF. The CDR3 DNA sequence: TGTGCCAGCAGCGTAGAGGGAGGGGGATCGAGCTATGGCTACACCTTC.

This clone was counted a few times. A far larger clone is a single base away, which makes a read error likely. The chain employs TRBV4-3 and TRBJ2-7, with TRBD1 matching over 10 bases. This CDR3 is built from 14 residues. Germline assignment: CDR1 LGHNA and CDR2 YSLEER. The V and J ends lost 5 bases and 6 bases, in that order; junction bases with no gene match: 7. CDR3 region: CASSLEGQGREQYF. In DNA, the CDR3 is TGCGCCAGCAGCTTGGAGGGACAGGGGCGCGAGCAGTACTTC.

Note on this clone: Germline is not matched at one junction end, which may reflect a read error. The chain is built from TRBV4-3 and TRBJ1-5, with a tentative D call TRBD1 (6 bases). This CDR3 has 18 amino acids. Germline assignment: CDR1 LGHNA and CDR2 YSLEER. CDR3 sequence (DNA): TGCGCCAGCGGCCAAGAATTAGTGGGGGCCGGGGGCAATCAGCCCCAGCATTTT. Protein sequence: CASGQELVGAGGNQPQHF.

V and J are TRBV19 and TRBJ1-2, with unresolved D. Per the germline V gene, CDR1 is LNHDA and CDR2 is SQIVND (reference sequence). CDR3 length: 15 amino acids. With 1 base removed from V and 1 base from J, the gap between germline ends came to 10 bases. CDR3 in amino acids: CASSIGQNLNYGYTF. CDR3 bases: TGTGCCAGTAGTATAGGGCAGAATCTTAACTATGGCTACACCTTC.

CDR3 amino acids: CASWQGGYSMYEQYF. CDR3 nucleotides: TGTGCCAGCTGGCAGGGGGGATATAGTATGTACGAGCAGTACTTC. The V gene is TRBV2, the J gene TRBJ2-7; D might be TRBD1 (7 bases). Trimming took 8 bases from V and 4 from J, leaving 21 bases between them. CDR1 and CDR2 (germline): SNHLY, FYNNEI. The CDR3 spans 15 residues.

The chain couples TRBV10-3 to TRBJ1-4; no clear D. Trimming removed 3 bases from V and 4 bases from J, with 6 bases in between. Germline V gene sequence: CDR1 ENHRY, CDR2 SYGVKD. There are 13 residues in the CDR3. This chain's CDR3 is CAISDEVNEKLFF. The CDR3 nucleotides are TGTGCCATCAGTGACGAGGTTAATGAAAAACTGTTTTTT.

The chain has TRBV27 and TRBJ2-3; D gene uncertain. V was shortened by 4 bases and J by 9 bases, with 17 bases between the two germline ends. Germline loops: CDR1 MNHEY, CDR2 SMNVEV (reference sequence). The CDR3 has 14 residues. The CDR3: CASSYGLELVTQYF. DNA of the CDR3: TGTGCCAGCAGTTACGGTCTTGAGTTAGTCACGCAGTATTTT.

The chain is built from TRBV10-3 and TRBJ2-3; D perhaps matches TRBD2 (6 bases). Trimming took 7 bases from V and 6 from J, leaving 23 bases between them. The CDR3 sequence is 16 residues long. Per the germline V gene, CDR1 is ENHRY and CDR2 is SYGVKD. The CDR3 sequence: CAINKQLQGGSDTQYF. In DNA form, the CDR3 reads TGTGCCATCAATAAGCAACTTCAGGGAGGTTCGGATACGCAGTATTTT.

The chain joins TRBV13 to TRBJ2-5; 7 bases match TRBD2. The J segment lost 2 bases and the V segment lost 5 bases, leaving 5 bases of the junction unmatched. CDR3 length: 14 amino acids. From germline, CDR1 is PRHDT and CDR2 FYEKMQ (reference sequence). This CDR3 is CASSPVGGQETQYF. CDR3 DNA sequence: TGTGCCAGCAGCCCAGTGGGGGGGCAAGAGACCCAGTACTTC.